Listed below are T cell receptor beta chains from one sample, sequenced in a study of T cells after posttransplantation cyclophosphamide. The data were produced by immunoSEQ multiplex PCR, yet TCRdb's version contains in-frame clones alone and is incomplete. The sample holds tens of thousands of clones, and no clone turns up only once. Sequencing was done on a sample of PBMCs. These receptors were taken from a woman aged 45 to 65 in good health and a related stem cell transplant donor. CDR3s include the opening cysteine and the closing phenylalanine or tryptophan. The order of the fields is clone size, V gene, J gene, D gene, CDR3 DNA, CDR3 protein. A D gene is named only where the DNA matches it firmly. Only some rows state a clone size, as once, few, many or a class for expanded clones.

abundance: few; v_gene: TRBV7-6; j_gene: TRBJ2-7; d_gene: -; CDR3nt: TGTGCCAGCAGCGTTGAGGGAGTGCCCTCCTACGAGCAGTACTTC; CDR3aa: CASSVEGVPSYEQYF
abundance: many; v_gene: TRBV18; j_gene: TRBJ2-3; d_gene: -; CDR3nt: TGTGCCAGCTCACCACCAGTAGCGGCCCTAATAAATACGCAGTATTTT; CDR3aa: CASSPPVAALINTQYF
abundance: many; v_gene: TRBV6-5; j_gene: TRBJ1-1; d_gene: -; CDR3nt: TGTGCCAGCACCACCCCAGGGACTGAAGCTTTCTTT; CDR3aa: CASTTPGTEAFF
abundance: many; v_gene: TRBV11-3; j_gene: TRBJ1-1; d_gene: -; CDR3nt: TGTGCCAGCAGCCCCAGTACGGGGAGGAACACTGAAGCTTTCTTT; CDR3aa: CASSPSTGRNTEAFF
abundance: few; v_gene: TRBV10-1; j_gene: TRBJ2-7; d_gene: TRBD1; CDR3nt: TGCGCCAGCCTGGGGCCAGGGGGATCCTACGAGCAGTACTTC; CDR3aa: CASLGPGGSYEQYF
abundance: many; v_gene: TRBV5-1; j_gene: TRBJ1-5; d_gene: TRBD1; CDR3nt: TGCGCCAGCAGCGTAGGGACAGGGGGCCTCAATCAGCCCCAGCATTTT; CDR3aa: CASSVGTGGLNQPQHF
abundance: many; v_gene: TRBV5-5; j_gene: TRBJ1-2; d_gene: -; CDR3nt: TGTGCCAGCAGCTTGGCAGGGTGGCTTGGCTACACCTTC; CDR3aa: CASSLAGWLGYTF
abundance: many; v_gene: TRBV7-8; j_gene: TRBJ1-6; d_gene: TRBD1; CDR3nt: TGTGCCAGCAGCTCAGGACAGGGCGTTTTCTATAATTCACCCCTCCACTTT; CDR3aa: CASSSGQGVFYNSPLHF
abundance: many; v_gene: TRBV11-2; j_gene: TRBJ2-3; d_gene: TRBD1; CDR3nt: TGTGCCAGCAGCCCCCTATGGGTCGACAGGGGGCTAACAGATACGCAGTATTTT; CDR3aa: CASSPLWVDRGLTDTQYF
abundance: many; v_gene: TRBV11-2; j_gene: TRBJ2-2; d_gene: -; CDR3nt: TGTGCCAGCAGCTTTTCTACGGACACCCCGAACACCGGGGAGCTGTTTTTT; CDR3aa: CASSFSTDTPNTGELFF
abundance: many; v_gene: TRBV19; j_gene: TRBJ2-7; d_gene: -; CDR3nt: TGTGCCAGTAGTATGCGTGAGTTCTACGAGCAGTACTTC; CDR3aa: CASSMREFYEQYF
abundance: many; v_gene: TRBV6-1; j_gene: TRBJ1-5; d_gene: TRBD1; CDR3nt: TGTGCCAGCAGACTAGGACAGGGAAATCAGCCCCAGCATTTT; CDR3aa: CASRLGQGNQPQHF
abundance: many; v_gene: TRBV7-8; j_gene: TRBJ1-5; d_gene: -; CDR3nt: TGTGCCAGCAGCCCCACAGGGAATCAGCCCCAGCATTTT; CDR3aa: CASSPTGNQPQHF
abundance: many; v_gene: TRBV19; j_gene: TRBJ2-7; d_gene: TRBD1; CDR3nt: TGTGCCAGTAGTCCACAAGGGGGCCCCTCCTACGAGCAGTACTTC; CDR3aa: CASSPQGGPSYEQYF
abundance: many; v_gene: TRBV4-1; j_gene: TRBJ1-4; d_gene: TRBD1; CDR3nt: TGCGCCAGCAGCCAACTGGCACCGGGACAGGGGGAAAAACTGTTTTTT; CDR3aa: CASSQLAPGQGEKLFF
abundance: many; v_gene: TRBV19; j_gene: TRBJ2-1; d_gene: TRBD2; CDR3nt: TGTGCCGCCCGAGAGACTAGCGGGGCATACAATGAGCAGTTCTTC; CDR3aa: CAARETSGAYNEQFF
abundance: many; v_gene: TRBV6-5; j_gene: TRBJ2-2; d_gene: -; CDR3nt: TGTGCCAGCAGTTCGGGTCAAGAGGATACCGGGGAGCTGTTTTTT; CDR3aa: CASSSGQEDTGELFF
abundance: many; v_gene: TRBV7-2; j_gene: TRBJ2-5; d_gene: TRBD2; CDR3nt: TGTGCCAGCAGCTTACAGGCGGGGGGGGTAGAGACCCAGTACTTC; CDR3aa: CASSLQAGGVETQYF
abundance: many; v_gene: TRBV5-8; j_gene: TRBJ2-2; d_gene: -; CDR3nt: TGTGCCAGCAGCTTTCAGTCCGGGGTTTACACCGGGGAGCTGTTTTTT; CDR3aa: CASSFQSGVYTGELFF
abundance: many; v_gene: TRBV28; j_gene: TRBJ2-6; d_gene: -; CDR3nt: TGTGCCAGCAGACGACGGGATGGGGCCAACGTCCTGACTTTC; CDR3aa: CASRRRDGANVLTF
abundance: many; v_gene: TRBV7-2; j_gene: TRBJ1-5; d_gene: -; CDR3nt: TGTGCCAGCAGCTTAGACAGGCAGGGGTATCAGCCCCAGCATTTT; CDR3aa: CASSLDRQGYQPQHF
abundance: many; v_gene: TRBV5-1; j_gene: TRBJ1-6; d_gene: TRBD1; CDR3nt: TGCGCCAGCAGCTTGTCGACAGGGGTCACCTATAATTCACCCCTCCACTTT; CDR3aa: CASSLSTGVTYNSPLHF
abundance: -; v_gene: TRBV28; j_gene: TRBJ2-7; d_gene: TRBD2; CDR3nt: TGTGCCAGCAGTTTATTTAGCGGGGGATCTCCCTACGAGCAGTACTTC; CDR3aa: CASSLFSGGSPYEQYF
abundance: many; v_gene: TRBV28; j_gene: TRBJ1-5; d_gene: -; CDR3nt: TGTGCCAGCACCTTTGCGGGGATCAATCAGCCCCAGCATTTT; CDR3aa: CASTFAGINQPQHF
abundance: few; v_gene: TRBV6-5; j_gene: TRBJ1-2; d_gene: TRBD1; CDR3nt: TGTGCCAGCAGTGAGTCCGGGACAGGGACTGGCTACACCTTC; CDR3aa: CASSESGTGTGYTF
abundance: many; v_gene: TRBV28; j_gene: TRBJ2-7; d_gene: TRBD2; CDR3nt: TGTGCCAGCAGTTTATCGGGGGGTGCCACCTACGAGCAGTACTTC; CDR3aa: CASSLSGGATYEQYF
abundance: many; v_gene: TRBV5-1; j_gene: TRBJ2-3; d_gene: TRBD1; CDR3nt: TGCGCCAGCAGATTTATTTCGGGACAGGGCACAGATACGCAGTATTTT; CDR3aa: CASRFISGQGTDTQYF
abundance: many; v_gene: TRBV19; j_gene: TRBJ2-3; d_gene: -; CDR3nt: TGTGCCAGTAGTCTCGGCACAGATACGCAGTATTTT; CDR3aa: CASSLGTDTQYF
abundance: many; v_gene: TRBV6-1; j_gene: TRBJ2-7; d_gene: -; CDR3nt: TGTGCCAGCAGTTTACAGGTTGGGCCCTACGAGCAGTACTTC; CDR3aa: CASSLQVGPYEQYF
abundance: many; v_gene: TRBV7-9; j_gene: TRBJ1-1; d_gene: TRBD1; CDR3nt: TGTGCCAGCAGCTTAAGGGACAGGGCCACTGAAGCTTTCTTT; CDR3aa: CASSLRDRATEAFF
abundance: many; v_gene: TRBV4-2; j_gene: TRBJ2-7; d_gene: -; CDR3nt: TGTGCCAGCAGCCAGCTAATAGGACAGTTATCCTACGAGCAGTACTTC; CDR3aa: CASSQLIGQLSYEQYF
abundance: -; v_gene: TRBV28; j_gene: TRBJ1-2; d_gene: -; CDR3nt: TGTGCCAGCAGTCCCCCGAGTGGGCGCTATGGCTACACCTTC; CDR3aa: CASSPPSGRYGYTF